These 23 T cell receptor beta chains originate from one sample sequenced in a study of Tregs in tolerant kidney transplant recipients. Some clones are missing from TCRdb's copy, which holds only in-frame ones; the method was immunoSEQ multiplex PCR. The sample records about 15,000 clones, around 80% being singletons. The sample consisted of Tregs from blood, taken before the transplant. These receptors all come from a human donor who received a combined kidney and bone marrow transplant.

The DNA of the CDR3 is TGTGCCAGCAGCGCCCGACAGGGGAGGACTGAAGCTTTCTTT. This encodes CASSARQGRTEAFF. The gene calls are TRBV5-8 and TRBJ1-1, with 8 bases that match TRBD1. Unmatched junction bases numbered 7, after V lost 4 bases and J lost 5 bases. The CDR3 spans 14 residues. Germline CDR1 and CDR2: SGHTS and YDEGEE.

The V and J genes are TRBV4-2 and TRBJ1-5, with D perhaps matching TRBD1 (5 bases). This CDR3 has 17 amino acids. Germline assignment: CDR1 LGHNA and CDR2 YNFKEQ. V lost 0 bases and J lost 0, with 12 bases in between. The chain's CDR3 is CASSQDFRGYSNQPQHF. DNA for the CDR3: TGTGCCAGCAGCCAAGACTTTCGGGGGTATAGCAATCAGCCCCAGCATTTT.

V is TRBV9 and J is TRBJ2-3, with 7 bases that match TRBD1. V was clipped by 3 bases and J by 6 bases; unmatched bases: 10. Looked up from germline, CDR1 is SGDLS and CDR2 is YYNGEE. CDR3 size: 15 residues. The CDR3 protein is CASSAGRGRGDTQYF. The CDR3 nucleotides read TGTGCCAGCAGCGCGGGACGGGGCAGGGGGGATACGCAGTATTTT.

This clone was recorded once. V gene TRBV5-5 combines with J gene TRBJ2-7, with D possibly TRBD1 on 8 matching bases. CDR1 is SGHKS, CDR2 YYEKEE, per germline (reference sequence). Trimming took off 3 bases at V and 5 bases at J, with 21 bases between the two ends. CDR3 length equals 16 residues. The CDR3 DNA sequence: TGTGCCAGCAGCTGGCGGGGGACAGGAGGGTTTAACGAGCAGTACTTC. Translation gives CASSWRGTGGFNEQYF.

The chain joins TRBV6-1 to TRBJ1-4, with 8 bases that match TRBD1. J was trimmed by 7 bases and V by 5 bases; bases with no gene match: 9. CDR3 length: 15 residues. Germline CDR1 is MNHNS and CDR2 is SASEGT. In nucleotides, the CDR3 is TGTGCCAGCAGTCTATACAGGGGGGGAGGTGAAAAACTGTTTTTT. Protein: CASSLYRGGGEKLFF.

The chain couples TRBV29-1 to TRBJ2-1; D gene uncertain. CDR3 length: 10 amino acids. Germline CDR1 reads SQVTM; CDR2 reads ANQGSEA. Trimming cost V 7 bases and J 10 bases, with 11 bases left between them. In DNA, the CDR3 is TGCAGCGCCCGAAACTACGAGCAGTTCTTC. It specifies CSARNYEQFF.

The CDR3 coding sequence is TGCGCCAGCAGCGTAGGTCCAGGGGGCCAAGAGACCCAGTACTTC. Protein: CASSVGPGGQETQYF. The genes are TRBV5-1 and TRBJ2-5, with TRBD1 matching 7 bases. Germline CDR1 and CDR2: SGHRS and YFSETQ. The CDR3 is 15 amino acids. J gave up 1 base and V 4 bases, and 7 bases lay outside the gene matches.

The CDR3 coding sequence is TGTGCCAGCAGAACAGGGAGAGGACAGCCCCAGCATTTT. Encoded protein: CASRTGRGQPQHF. The chain couples TRBV6-6 to TRBJ1-5, with a tentative D call TRBD1 (6 bases). The V end lost 6 bases, the J end lost 7 bases, and 13 bases lay between the germline ends. This CDR3 contains 13 residues. Germline CDR1 is MNHNY and CDR2 is SVGAGI (reference sequence).

The V and J genes are TRBV7-8 and TRBJ1-2; a weak D match, TRBD1 (6 bases). Germline V gene data show CDR1 as SGHVS and CDR2 as FQNEAQ. V dropped 4 bases and J dropped 5 bases, with 26 bases sitting between them. CDR3 length: 18 amino acids. The CDR3 protein is CASSWESLGRGGRYGYTF. The CDR3 DNA sequence: TGTGCCAGCAGCTGGGAAAGCCTTGGAAGGGGGGGCCGGTATGGCTACACCTTC.

The chain uses TRBV25-1 and TRBJ2-6; tentatively, D is TRBD2 (7 bases). The CDR3 has 17 amino acids. Trimming shortened V by 11 bases and J by 1 base, and 21 bases separated the two germline ends. Germline values: CDR1 MGHDK, CDR2 SYGVNS. The CDR3, as DNA: TGTGCCTCAAAGGGGGGGGCTGGGGAATCTGGGGCCAACGTCCTGACTTTC. Translated: CASKGGAGESGANVLTF.

The V and J genes are TRBV11-3 and TRBJ2-1, with 11 nucleotides matching TRBD2. The germline gives CDR1 SGHNT, CDR2 YENEEA. J was trimmed by 5 bases and V by 6 bases; bases with no gene match: 6. The CDR3 length is 15 residues. The CDR3 bases are TGTGCCAGCAGTTCCCGACTAGCGGGGCACAATGAGCAGTTCTTC. Translated, it gives CASSSRLAGHNEQFF.

The genes are TRBV18 and TRBJ2-7, with a tentative D call TRBD2 (6 bases). Between the trimmed V and J ends, which lost 2 bases and 6 bases, there was a span of 17 bases. The CDR3 covers 15 residues. Germline CDR1 is KGHSH and CDR2 is LQKENI. The CDR3 protein is CASSPVLSQGGEQYF. The DNA for the CDR3 is TGTGCCAGCTCACCAGTCCTTAGTCAGGGAGGCGAGCAGTACTTC. Combining the CDR3 with reference TRBV18 and TRBJ2-7 gives the whole variable domain NAGVMQNPRHLVRRRGQEARLRCSPMKGHSHVYWYRQLPEEGLKFMVYLQKENIIDESGMPKERFSAEFPKEGPSILRIQQVVRGDSAAYFCASSPVLSQGGEQYFGPGTRLTVT.

The V and J genes are TRBV10-3 and TRBJ2-2; D is unresolved. This CDR3 has 11 residues. The germline V and J ends were trimmed by 10 bases and 4 bases, with 7 bases remaining between them. The V gene's germline CDR1 is ENHRY and CDR2 SYGVKD. The CDR3 reads CATQSTGELFF. DNA of the CDR3: TGTGCCACCCAATCCACCGGGGAGCTGTTTTTT.

The chain couples TRBV18 to TRBJ1-1; no reliable D call. This CDR3 contains 13 residues. The germline V gene encodes CDR1 KGHSH and CDR2 LQKENI. Trimming cost V 5 bases and J 6 bases, with 13 bases left between them. CDR3 region: CASSAYPLAEAFF. The DNA of the CDR3 is TGTGCCAGCTCAGCGTACCCTCTCGCTGAAGCTTTCTTT.

The chain uses TRBV30 and TRBJ1-1; D may be TRBD1 (5 bases). V lost 0 bases to trimming and J lost 4 bases, with 9 bases between them. This CDR3 spans 13 amino acids. Looked up from germline, CDR1 is GTSNPN and CDR2 is SVGIG (reference sequence). In nucleotides, the CDR3 is TGTGCCTGGAGTGTAATGACAGTCACTGAAGCTTTCTTT. This sequence encodes CAWSVMTVTEAFF.

This sequence joins TRBV27 and TRBJ2-3; D might be TRBD2 (6 bases). The CDR3 runs 13 residues. The V end lost 4 bases, the J end lost 5 bases, and 10 bases lay between the germline ends. CDR1 is MNHEY and CDR2 is SMNVEV in the germline V gene (reference sequence). CDR3 loop: CASSWRRGDTQYF. The CDR3 DNA sequence: TGTGCCAGCAGTTGGCGGAGGGGAGATACGCAGTATTTT.

The chain links TRBV9 to TRBJ1-1; D is uncertain. Germline lookup yields CDR1 SGDLS and CDR2 YYNGEE. The length of the CDR3 is 14 residues. V gave up 0 bases and J gave up 2 bases, with 8 bases separating them. The chain's CDR3 is CASSVVAVNTEAFF. CDR3 nucleotide sequence: TGTGCCAGCAGCGTAGTGGCGGTAAACACTGAAGCTTTCTTT.

This clone has only a few counts. The V and J genes are TRBV2 and TRBJ2-7; TRBD1 matches at 10 bases. Trimming at V came to 5 bases and at J to 5 bases, leaving 9 bases not matched to a gene. In germline, CDR1 is SNHLY, CDR2 FYNNEI. The CDR3 has 15 amino acids. The CDR3 is CASSRPGTGADEQYF. The DNA of the CDR3 is TGTGCCAGCAGTCGTCCCGGGACAGGGGCCGACGAGCAGTACTTC.

This clone turned up a few times. The genes are TRBV7-9 and TRBJ1-5; a weak D match, TRBD1 (5 bases). In germline, CDR1 is SEHNR, CDR2 FQNEAQ (reference sequence). The length of the CDR3 is 15 residues. Trimming shortened V by 5 bases and J by 1 base, and 12 bases separated the two germline ends. The CDR3 nucleotides are TGTGCCAGCAGCGCTGGACAATTCAGCAATCAGCCCCAGCATTTT. Its protein is CASSAGQFSNQPQHF.

The J gene is TRBJ1-2, the V gene TRBV5-1; 10 nucleotides match TRBD1. The length of the CDR3 is 13 residues. Germline CDR1 reads SGHRS; CDR2 reads YFSETQ. The junction had 6 bases not matched to a gene; V was cut back by 4 bases and J by 9 bases. The CDR3 here is CASSLSDRGSYTF. The CDR3 DNA follows: TGCGCCAGCAGCCTCTCGGACAGGGGGAGCTACACCTTC.

The sample holds a few counts of this clone. The chain couples TRBV5-1 to TRBJ2-6; 10 bases line up with TRBD1. The CDR3 has 18 amino acids. V lost 2 bases and J lost 1; bases outside the gene matches: 6. The germline V gene encodes CDR1 SGHRS and CDR2 YFSETQ. In DNA, the CDR3 is TGCGCCAGCAGCTTTATGACAGGGGGCCTATCTGGGGCCAACGTCCTGACTTTC. Protein sequence: CASSFMTGGLSGANVLTF.

J is TRBJ2-3 and V is TRBV5-4; 12 nucleotides agree with TRBD2. V lost 0 bases, J lost 1 base, and 3 bases stayed unmatched. This CDR3 comprises 17 residues. Germline V gene lookup returns CDR1 SGHNT and CDR2 YYREEE (reference sequence). This CDR3 is CASSLGRTSGGTDTQYF. The CDR3 nucleotides are TGTGCCAGCAGCTTGGGAAGGACTAGCGGGGGCACAGATACGCAGTATTTT.

The chain uses TRBV21-1 and TRBJ2-7; TRBD2, the table's D call, was not compared with the DNA. TRBV21-1 is annotated as a pseudogene. This CDR3 has 10 amino acids. The CDR3 reads CASKSYEQYF. Here the CDR3 DNA reads TGTGCCAGCAAGAGCTACGAGCAGTACTTC.